These T cell receptor beta chains were read from a single sample in a study of preoperative IRX-2 immunotherapy in early breast cancer. Repertoires were generated with immunoSEQ multiplex PCR, while TCRdb's copy carries only in-frame clones and drops some. The sample shows around 6,000 clones, roughly three quarters of them seen only once. Sequences were derived from tumor tissue, sampled before IRX-2 immunotherapy. These receptors all stem from a human donor with breast cancer. Each CDR3 is given with its conserved first and last residue. The D gene is left open where the match is weak. Expanded clones are given a class, and other clones once, few, many or no size at all.

clone_size	v_call	d_call	j_call	cdr3_length	cdr3_nt	cdr3_aa
.	TRBV19	TRBD2	TRBJ2-1	15	TGTGCCAGTAGTATTTTGGTTCCCGGGAGGAATGAGCAGTTCTTC	CASSILVPGRNEQFF
.	TRBV6-9	.	TRBJ2-1	13	TGTGCCTCCCGGGCAGTTCTCTACAATGAGCAGTTCTTC	CASRAVLYNEQFF
.	TRBV22-1	.	TRBJ2-7	15	TGTGCCAGCAGTCCCGGGACTAGCGGGGGGGCCGAGCAGTACTTC	CASSPGTSGGAEQYF
.	TRBV6-8	.	TRBJ1-4	15	TGTGCCAGCAGTTACTCTGGGGTGGGGAGTGAAAAACTGTTTTTT	CASSYSGVGSEKLFF
.	TRBV6-8	.	TRBJ2-3	16	TGTGCCAGCAGTTACAGGTGGAGGACCCACGCAGATACGCAGTATTTT	CASSYRWRTHADTQYF
.	TRBV28	.	TRBJ1-1	14	TGTGCCAGCAGTTCTGCCAGGACGAACACTGAAGCTTTCTTT	CASSSARTNTEAFF
.	TRBV6-8	TRBD2	TRBJ2-2	16	TGTGCCAGCAGTCGGGGACTAGTCGCAAACACCGGGGAGCTGTTTTTT	CASSRGLVANTGELFF
.	TRBV19	.	TRBJ1-6	13	TGTGCCAGTAGTTTACAGGGTGATTCACCCTTCCACTTT	CASSLQGDSPFHF
.	TRBV10-3	TRBD2	TRBJ2-7	17	TGTGCCATCAGTGAGGAACTAGCGGGGGAAAGCTCCTACGAGCAGTACTTC	CAISEELAGESSYEQYF
once	TRBV19	.	TRBJ2-7	13	TGTGCCAGTAGCAGGACAGAGTCCTACGAGCAGTACTTC	CASSRTESYEQYF
.	TRBV7-5	.	TRBJ2-5	15	TGTGCCAGCAGCCGTAGCGGGGGGATGCCAGAGACCCAGTACTTC	CASSRSGGMPETQYF
.	TRBV19	TRBD2	TRBJ2-1	19	TGTGCCAGTAGTATAGTGGCTAGCGGGGGGTATACCTCCTACAATGAGCAGTTCTTC	CASSIVASGGYTSYNEQFF
.	TRBV6-8	TRBD1	TRBJ1-2	17	TGTGCCAGCAGTACCTACCGACGGGGAACAGGGGGCCGGGGCTACACCTTC	CASSTYRRGTGGRGYTF
.	TRBV6-8	.	TRBJ2-3	15	TGTGCCAGCAGTTGGTGGTTCCCTAACACAGATACGCAGTATTTT	CASSWWFPNTDTQYF
.	TRBV30	.	TRBJ1-1	11	TGTGCCTGGAGCCCCTCCCGAGCCGCTTTTTTT	CAWSPSRAAFF
.	TRBV28	.	TRBJ2-7	13	TGTGCCAGCATAGGATTGAGGGAGTACGAGCAGTACTTC	CASIGLREYEQYF
.	TRBV6-8	TRBD2	TRBJ2-5	15	TGTGCCAGCAGCAGGACTAGCGGGGGGACAGAGACCCAGTACTTC	CASSRTSGGTETQYF
.	TRBV11-3	TRBD1	TRBJ1-4	14	TGTGCCAGCAGCTTCCAAGGGGGCAATGAAAAACTGTTTTTT	CASSFQGGNEKLFF
.	TRBV6-8	.	TRBJ1-2	13	TGTGCCAGCAGCCCAACAGGGTTTGGGGGCTACACCTTC	CASSPTGFGGYTF
once	TRBV12-1	.	TRBJ1-2	16	TGTGCCAGCAGCCACGACCGGGACAGGGCTCTATATGGCTACACCTTC	CASSHDRDRALYGYTF
.	TRBV18	.	TRBJ1-1	13	TGTGCCAGCTCACCACGAGGGGACACTGAAGCTTTCTTT	CASSPRGDTEAFF
.	TRBV6-8	.	TRBJ1-5	16	TGTGCCAGCAGGCTCAGGGGCTTAAGGAGCAATCAGCCCCAGCATTTT	CASRLRGLRSNQPQHF
.	TRBV30	.	TRBJ1-2	11	TGTGCCTGGACAGCCCACTATGGCTACACCTTC	CAWTAHYGYTF
.	TRBV23-1	.	TRBJ1-5	14	TGCGCCAGCAGCTTTCGTGACGGCAATCAGCCCCAGCATTTT	CASSFRDGNQPQHF
.	TRBV11-3	TRBD1	TRBJ1-2	15	TGTGCCAGCAGCCCCCGGACAGGTCCGGTGGGGGGCTACACCTTC	CASSPRTGPVGGYTF
.	TRBV18	.	TRBJ1-1	15	TGTGCCAGCTCACGTTCGACGGTGGAGAACACTGAAGCTTTCTTT	CASSRSTVENTEAFF
.	TRBV15	.	TRBJ2-3	15	TGTGCCACCAGCAGAGGGTCCGGGCGCACAGATACGCAGTATTTT	CATSRGSGRTDTQYF
.	TRBV6-8	TRBD1	TRBJ2-2	15	TGTGCCAGCAGCGGGGGACAGGGACTCACCGGGGAGCTGTTTTTT	CASSGGQGLTGELFF
.	TRBV6-8	.	TRBJ1-6	19	TGTGCCAGCAGTTACTACCAATCGGGGCCTATCTCCTATAATTCACCCCTCCACTTT	CASSYYQSGPISYNSPLHF
.	TRBV6-8	TRBD1	TRBJ1-5	17	TGTGCCAGCAGGGGACAGGGGGCGGGTCAGGGCGATCAGCCCCAGCATTTT	CASRGQGAGQGDQPQHF
.	TRBV14	TRBD1	TRBJ2-1	15	TGTGCCAGCAGCCAGGCCCAGACAGGGCTCAATGAGCAGTTCTTC	CASSQAQTGLNEQFF
.	TRBV29-1	.	TRBJ2-5	12	TGCAGCGTTGATGTTGGCCAAGAGACCCAGTACTTC	CSVDVGQETQYF
.	TRBV5-1	.	TRBJ2-2	14	TGCGCCAGCAGCCCCTTGTTAGAAACCGGGGAGCTGTTTTTT	CASSPLLETGELFF
.	TRBV6-8	.	TRBJ1-5	12	TGTGCCAGCAGCCAATGGGATCAGCCCCAGCATTTT	CASSQWDQPQHF
.	TRBV6-8	TRBD1	TRBJ1-2	17	TGTGCCAGCAGTTACTTCGGGACAGGGGTATTAAACTATGGCTACACCTTC	CASSYFGTGVLNYGYTF
few	TRBV11-3	TRBD1	TRBJ2-7	15	TGTGCCAGCAGCCGAACAGGGGTAAGCTCCTACGAGCAGTACTTC	CASSRTGVSSYEQYF
.	TRBV6-8	.	TRBJ2-4	18	TGTGCCAGCAGTCCCCAGCCCCGTCGGGGGAGTGCCAAAAACATTCAGTACTTC	CASSPQPRRGSAKNIQYF
.	TRBV5-1	TRBD2	TRBJ2-7	17	TGCGCCAGCAGCTTGGCCCCGGGTAGCGGGGGGTCCTACGAGCAGTACTTC	CASSLAPGSGGSYEQYF